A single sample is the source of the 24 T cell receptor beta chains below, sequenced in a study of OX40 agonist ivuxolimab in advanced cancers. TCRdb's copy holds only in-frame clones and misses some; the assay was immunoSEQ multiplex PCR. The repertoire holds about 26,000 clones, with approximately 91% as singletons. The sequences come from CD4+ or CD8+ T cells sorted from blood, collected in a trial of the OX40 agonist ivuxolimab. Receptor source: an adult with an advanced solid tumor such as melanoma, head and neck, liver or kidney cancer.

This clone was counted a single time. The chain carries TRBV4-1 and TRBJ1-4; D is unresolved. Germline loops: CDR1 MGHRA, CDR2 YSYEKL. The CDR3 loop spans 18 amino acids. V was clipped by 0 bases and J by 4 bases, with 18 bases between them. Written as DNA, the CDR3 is TGCGCCAGCAGCCAAGAGTTAGGGCCTCAAAATAATAATGAAAAACTGTTTTTT. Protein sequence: CASSQELGPQNNNEKLFF.

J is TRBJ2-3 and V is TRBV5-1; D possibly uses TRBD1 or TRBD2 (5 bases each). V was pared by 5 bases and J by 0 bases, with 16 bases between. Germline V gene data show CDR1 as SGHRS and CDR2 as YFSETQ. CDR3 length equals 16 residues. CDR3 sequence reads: CASSSREGPSTDTQYF. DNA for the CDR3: TGCGCCAGCAGTTCCCGAGAGGGACCTAGCACAGATACGCAGTATTTT.

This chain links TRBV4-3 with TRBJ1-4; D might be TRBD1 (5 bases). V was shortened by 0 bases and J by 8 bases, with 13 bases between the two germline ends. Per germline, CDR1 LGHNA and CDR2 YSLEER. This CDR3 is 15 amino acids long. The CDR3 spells CASSQDRGAWEKLFF. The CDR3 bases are TGCGCCAGCAGCCAAGATAGAGGGGCTTGGGAAAAACTGTTTTTT.

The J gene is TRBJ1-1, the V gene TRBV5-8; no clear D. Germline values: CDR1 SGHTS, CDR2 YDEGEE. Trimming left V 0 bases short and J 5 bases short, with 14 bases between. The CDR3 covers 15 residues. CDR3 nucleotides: TGTGCCAGCAGCTTGGGTATGATGAGTGGGACTGAAGCTTTCTTT. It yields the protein CASSLGMMSGTEAFF.

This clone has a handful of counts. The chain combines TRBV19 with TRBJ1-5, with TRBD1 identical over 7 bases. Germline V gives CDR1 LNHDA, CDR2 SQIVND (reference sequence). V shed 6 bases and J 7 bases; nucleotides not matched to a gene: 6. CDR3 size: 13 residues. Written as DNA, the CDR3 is TGTGCCAGTAGCACAGGGGCTGAACAGCCCCAGCATTTT. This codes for CASSTGAEQPQHF. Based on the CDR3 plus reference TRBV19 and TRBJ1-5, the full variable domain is DGGITQSPKYLFRKEGQNVTLSCEQNLNHDAMYWYRQDPGQGLRLIYYSQIVNDFQKGDIAEGYSVSREKKESFPLTVTSAQKNPTAFYLCASSTGAEQPQHFGDGTRLSIL.

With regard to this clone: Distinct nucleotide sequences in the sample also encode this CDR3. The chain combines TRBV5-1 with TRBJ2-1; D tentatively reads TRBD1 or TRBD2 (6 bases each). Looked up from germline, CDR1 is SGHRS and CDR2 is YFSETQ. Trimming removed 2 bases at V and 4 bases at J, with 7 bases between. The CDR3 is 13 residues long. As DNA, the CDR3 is TGCGCCAGCAGCTTAGGGGGGTACAATGAGCAGTTCTTC. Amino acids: CASSLGGYNEQFF.

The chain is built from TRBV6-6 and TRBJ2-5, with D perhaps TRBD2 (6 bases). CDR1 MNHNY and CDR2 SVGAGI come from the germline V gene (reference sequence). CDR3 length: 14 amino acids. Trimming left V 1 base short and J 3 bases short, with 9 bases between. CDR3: CASSYYSGEETQYF. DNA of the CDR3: TGTGCCAGCAGTTACTATTCGGGGGAAGAGACCCAGTACTTC.

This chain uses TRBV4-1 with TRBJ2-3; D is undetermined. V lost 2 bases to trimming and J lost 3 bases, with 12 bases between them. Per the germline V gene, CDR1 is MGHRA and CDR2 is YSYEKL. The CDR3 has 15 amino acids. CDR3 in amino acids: CASSQTTDTTDTQYF. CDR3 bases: TGCGCCAGCAGCCAAACGACCGACACGACAGATACGCAGTATTTT.

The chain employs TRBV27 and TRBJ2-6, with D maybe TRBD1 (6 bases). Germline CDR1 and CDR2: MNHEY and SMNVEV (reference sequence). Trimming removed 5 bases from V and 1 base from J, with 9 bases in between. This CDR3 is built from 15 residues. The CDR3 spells CASSPQGSGANVLTF. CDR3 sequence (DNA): TGTGCCAGCAGTCCACAGGGTTCTGGGGCCAACGTCCTGACTTTC.

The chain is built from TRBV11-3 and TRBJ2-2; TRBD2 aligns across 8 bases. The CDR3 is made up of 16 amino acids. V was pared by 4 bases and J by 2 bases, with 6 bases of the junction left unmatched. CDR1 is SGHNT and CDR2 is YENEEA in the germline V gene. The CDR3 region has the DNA TGTGCCAGCAGCTATGGACTAGCAGCAAACACCGGGGAGCTGTTTTTT. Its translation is CASSYGLAANTGELFF. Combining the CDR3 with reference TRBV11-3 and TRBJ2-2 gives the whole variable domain EAGVVQSPRYKIIEKKQPVAFWCNPISGHNTLYWYLQNLGQGPELLIRYENEEAVDDSQLPKDRFSAERLKGVDSTLKIQPAELGDSAVYLCASSYGLAANTGELFFGEGSRLTVL.

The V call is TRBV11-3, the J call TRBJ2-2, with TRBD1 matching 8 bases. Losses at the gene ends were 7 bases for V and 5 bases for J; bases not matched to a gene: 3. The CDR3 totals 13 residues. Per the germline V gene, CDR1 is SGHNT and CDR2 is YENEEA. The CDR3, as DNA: TGTGCCAGCACCAACAGGGGGACCGGGGAGCTGTTTTTT. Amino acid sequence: CASTNRGTGELFF.

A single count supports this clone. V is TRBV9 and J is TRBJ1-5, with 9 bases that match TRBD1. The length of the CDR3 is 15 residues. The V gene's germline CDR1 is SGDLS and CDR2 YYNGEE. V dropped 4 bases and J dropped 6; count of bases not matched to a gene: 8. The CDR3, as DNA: TGTGCCAGCAGCCGAGGACAGGGGTCGTTTCAGCCCCAGCATTTT. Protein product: CASSRGQGSFQPQHF. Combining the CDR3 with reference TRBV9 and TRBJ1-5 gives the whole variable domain DSGVTQTPKHLITATGQRVTLRCSPRSGDLSVYWYQQSLDQGLQFLIQYYNGEERAKGNILERFSAQQFPDLHSELNLSSLELGDSALYFCASSRGQGSFQPQHFGDGTRLSIL.

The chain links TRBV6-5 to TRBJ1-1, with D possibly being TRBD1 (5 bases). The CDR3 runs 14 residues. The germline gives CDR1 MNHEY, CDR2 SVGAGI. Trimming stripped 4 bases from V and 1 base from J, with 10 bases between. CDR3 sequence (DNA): TGTGCCAGCAGTTGGACGGGGGAGAACACTGAAGCTTTCTTT. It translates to CASSWTGENTEAFF.

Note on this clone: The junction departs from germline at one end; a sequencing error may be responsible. In nucleotides, the CDR3 is TGTGCCAACAGCTTAGGGACCGCGAGCTCCTACAATGAGCAGTTCTTC. It is translated as CANSLGTASSYNEQFF. V usage is TRBV4-2 and J usage is TRBJ2-1; D assignment may be TRBD1 or TRBD2 (5 bases each). The CDR3 contains 16 residues. Germline V CDR1 and CDR2: LGHNA, YNFKEQ.

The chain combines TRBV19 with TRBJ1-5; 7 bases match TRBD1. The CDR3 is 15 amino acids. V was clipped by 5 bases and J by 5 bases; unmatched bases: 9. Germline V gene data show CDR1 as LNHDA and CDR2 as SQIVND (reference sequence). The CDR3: CASSYRDSEDQPQHF. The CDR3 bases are TGTGCCAGTAGTTACCGGGACAGCGAAGATCAGCCCCAGCATTTT.

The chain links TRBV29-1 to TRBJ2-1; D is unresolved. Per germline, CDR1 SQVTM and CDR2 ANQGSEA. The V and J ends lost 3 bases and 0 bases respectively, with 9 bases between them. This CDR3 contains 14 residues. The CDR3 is CSVDTDNSYNEQFF. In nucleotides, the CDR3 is TGCAGCGTTGATACAGACAACTCCTACAATGAGCAGTTCTTC.

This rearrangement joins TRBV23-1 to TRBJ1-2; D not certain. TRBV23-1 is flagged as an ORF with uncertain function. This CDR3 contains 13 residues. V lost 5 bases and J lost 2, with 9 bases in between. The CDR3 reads CASSGTDNYGYTF. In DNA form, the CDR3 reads TGCGCCAGCAGTGGAACGGACAACTATGGCTACACCTTC.

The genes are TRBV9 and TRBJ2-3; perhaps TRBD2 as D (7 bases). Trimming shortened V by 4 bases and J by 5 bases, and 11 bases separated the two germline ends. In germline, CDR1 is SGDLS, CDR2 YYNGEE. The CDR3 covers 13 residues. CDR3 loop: CASSPGGQDTQYF. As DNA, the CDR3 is TGTGCCAGCAGCCCGGGGGGCCAAGATACGCAGTATTTT. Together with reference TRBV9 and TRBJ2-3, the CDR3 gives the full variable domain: DSGVTQTPKHLITATGQRVTLRCSPRSGDLSVYWYQQSLDQGLQFLIQYYNGEERAKGNILERFSAQQFPDLHSELNLSSLELGDSALYFCASSPGGQDTQYFGPGTRLTVL.

CDR3 coding DNA: TGTGCCAGTCTAGACTACAATGAGCAGTTCTTC. Protein: CASLDYNEQFF. The J gene is TRBJ2-1, the V gene TRBV19; D remains unclear. The CDR3 is 11 residues long. Germline assignment: CDR1 LNHDA and CDR2 SQIVND (reference sequence). V lost 8 bases to trimming and J lost 3 bases, with 5 bases between them.

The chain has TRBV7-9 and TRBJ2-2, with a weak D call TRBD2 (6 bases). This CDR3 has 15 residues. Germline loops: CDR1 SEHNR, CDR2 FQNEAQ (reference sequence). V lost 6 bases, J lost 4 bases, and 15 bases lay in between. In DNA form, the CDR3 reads TGTGCCAGCAGGGCCACTGGAGGGTCCACCGGGGAGCTGTTTTTT. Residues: CASRATGGSTGELFF.

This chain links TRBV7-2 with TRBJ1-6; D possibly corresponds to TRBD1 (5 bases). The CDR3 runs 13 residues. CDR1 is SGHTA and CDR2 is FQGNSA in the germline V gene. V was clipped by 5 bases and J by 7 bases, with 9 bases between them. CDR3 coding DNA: TGTGCCAGCAGCCCCCAGGGCAATTCACCCCTCCACTTT. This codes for CASSPQGNSPLHF.

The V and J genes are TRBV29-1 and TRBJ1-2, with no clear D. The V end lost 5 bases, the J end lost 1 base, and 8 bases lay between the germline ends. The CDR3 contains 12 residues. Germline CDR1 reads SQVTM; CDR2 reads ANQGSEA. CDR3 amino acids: CSVMTNNYGYTF. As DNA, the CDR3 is TGCAGCGTTATGACCAATAACTATGGCTACACCTTC.

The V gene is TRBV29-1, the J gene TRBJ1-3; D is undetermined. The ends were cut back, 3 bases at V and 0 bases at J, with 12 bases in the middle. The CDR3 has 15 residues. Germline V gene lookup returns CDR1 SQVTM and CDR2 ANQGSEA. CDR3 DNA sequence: TGCAGCGTTGAGGTGGCGTCCGTCTCTGGAAACACCATATATTTT. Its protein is CSVEVASVSGNTIYF. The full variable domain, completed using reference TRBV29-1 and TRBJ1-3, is SAVISQKPSRDICQRGTSLTIQCQVDSQVTMMFWYRQQPGQSLTLIATANQGSEATYESGFVIDKFPISRPNLTFSTLTVSNMSPEDSSIYLCSVEVASVSGNTIYFGEGSWLTVV.

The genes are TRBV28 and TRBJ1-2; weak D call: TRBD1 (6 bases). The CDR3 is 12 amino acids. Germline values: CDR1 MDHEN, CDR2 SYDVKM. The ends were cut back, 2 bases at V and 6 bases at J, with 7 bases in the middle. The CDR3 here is CASSLEGDGYTF. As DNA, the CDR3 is TGTGCCAGCAGTTTAGAGGGGGATGGCTACACCTTC.